This record covers a single T cell receptor (beta chain). CDR3 length: 14 amino acids. Per germline, CDR1 LGHDT and CDR2 YNNKEL (reference sequence). With 1 base removed from V and 1 base from J, the gap between germline ends came to 7 bases. In the original processing: Estimates of nucleated cell counts were drawn from the amplification of reference gene primers. The data were produced by immunoSEQ multiplex PCR, yet TCRdb's version contains in-frame clones alone and is incomplete. D and trimming come from the DNA, and the V and J calls and clone size come from that table. The sample holds under 85,000 clones, 90% seen once. This record belongs to a study of blood T cell repertoires in COVID-19. Study information: Samples representing acute and convalescent COVID-19 were sourced from the United States, Italy and Spain. In each case, the material was cDNA or gDNA derived from T cells, B-cell-depleted T cells, or PBMCs.

The sequence came from a man in his forties or fifties with acute or convalescent COVID-19. The sequenced sample was peripheral blood. V usage is TRBV3-1 (or the pseudogene TRBV3-2) and J usage is TRBJ1-2; a weak D match, TRBD1 (5 bases). For the CDR3, the DNA is TGTGCCAGCAGCCAAGGCAGGGTTAACTATGGCTACACCTTC. Its translation: CASSQGRVNYGYTF.